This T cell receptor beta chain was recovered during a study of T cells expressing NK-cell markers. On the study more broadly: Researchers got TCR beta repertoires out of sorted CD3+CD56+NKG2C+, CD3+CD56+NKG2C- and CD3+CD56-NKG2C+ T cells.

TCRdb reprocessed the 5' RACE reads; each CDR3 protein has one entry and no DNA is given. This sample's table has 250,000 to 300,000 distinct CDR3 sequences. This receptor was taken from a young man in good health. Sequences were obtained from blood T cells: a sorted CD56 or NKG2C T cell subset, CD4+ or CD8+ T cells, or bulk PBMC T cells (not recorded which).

CDR3 loop: CSVEGRTVNTEAFF. The V and J genes are TRBV29-1 and TRBJ1-1; without DNA, the TCRdb call of TRBD1 cannot be checked. Germline V gene data show CDR1 as SQVTM and CDR2 as ANQGSEA. This CDR3 comprises 14 residues.